The 16 T cell receptor beta chains presented below share a single source sample, sequenced in a study of OX40 agonist ivuxolimab in advanced cancers. Sequencing used immunoSEQ multiplex PCR; TCRdb keeps in-frame clones, though not all of them. This table has 48,000 or so clones, around 84% appearing once. The source material was CD4+ or CD8+ T cells sorted from blood, sampled in a trial of the OX40 agonist ivuxolimab. The receptor set was obtained from an adult with an advanced solid tumor such as melanoma, head and neck, liver or kidney cancer.

CDR3 protein: CASSSTGTGGIGELFF. CDR3 DNA: TGTGCCAGCAGCTCAACCGGGACAGGGGGTATCGGGGAGCTGTTTTTT. V usage is TRBV7-3 and J usage is TRBJ2-2; 11 bases map to TRBD1. The CDR3 extends over 16 amino acids. The germline gives CDR1 SGHTA, CDR2 FQGTGA. The V segment lost 4 bases and the J segment 7 bases; nucleotides outside the gene matches: 8. Supplemented by reference TRBV7-3 and TRBJ2-2, the full variable domain reads GAGVSQTPSNKVTEKGKYVELRCDPISGHTALYWYRQSLGQGPEFLIYFQGTGAADDSGLPNDRFFAVRPEGSVSTLKIQRTERGDSAVYLCASSSTGTGGIGELFFGEGSRLTVL.

The V call is TRBV7-2, the J call TRBJ2-7, with D unresolved. CDR1 is SGHTA and CDR2 is FQGNSA in the germline V gene. This CDR3 has 11 amino acids. Deletions cut 4 bases from V and 5 bases from J, with 6 bases between. The CDR3 loop is CASSSANEQYF. The CDR3 DNA follows: TGTGCCAGCAGCTCAGCAAACGAGCAGTACTTC.

V usage is TRBV19 and J usage is TRBJ1-1; perhaps TRBD1 as D (5 bases). Trimming pared 7 bases from V and 6 bases from J, leaving 21 bases between. The CDR3 runs to 15 residues. CDR1 and CDR2 from the germline V gene are LNHDA and SQIVND (reference sequence). DNA for the CDR3: TGTGCCAGTATTCTACGGGGCTCTTTGCGGGCTGAAGCTTTCTTT. Residues: CASILRGSLRAEAFF.

The CDR3 DNA reads as TGCGCCAGCAGCTTAAACACGGGACGCCCCTACGAGCAGTACTTC. It encodes CASSLNTGRPYEQYF. The V and J genes are TRBV5-1 and TRBJ2-7; either TRBD1 or TRBD2 may supply D (5 bases each). Germline V CDR1 and CDR2: SGHRS, YFSETQ. The CDR3 runs 15 residues. Trimming stripped 2 bases from V and 2 bases from J, with 14 bases between.

The gene calls are TRBV6-4 and TRBJ1-6, with no clear D. Germline CDR1 MRHNA, CDR2 SNTAGT. CDR3 size: 13 residues. V was trimmed by 4 bases and J by 9 bases, leaving 10 bases between them. This CDR3 is CASSASLGSPLHF. The CDR3 DNA is TGTGCCAGCAGTGCCTCCTTAGGTTCACCCCTCCACTTT.

The chain links TRBV5-1 to TRBJ1-3; D not resolved. The length of the CDR3 is 15 residues. Germline V CDR1 and CDR2: SGHRS, YFSETQ. V was clipped by 0 bases and J by 0 bases, with 7 bases between them. The CDR3: CASSLAGSSGNTIYF. CDR3 nucleotide sequence: TGCGCCAGCAGCTTGGCCGGGAGCTCTGGAAACACCATATATTTT.

DNA of the CDR3: TGCGCCAGCAGCCAAGGCTGGGGGTATAACACTGAAGCTTTCTTT. Its protein is CASSQGWGYNTEAFF. The chain has TRBV4-3 and TRBJ1-1; TRBD1 might be the D (5 bases). This CDR3 has 15 residues. V lost 1 base, J lost 2 bases, and 11 bases lay in between. Germline V gene data show CDR1 as LGHNA and CDR2 as YSLEER.

In DNA, the CDR3 is TGTGCCAGCAGCTCTGAAGATAGGGACAGGGGGCACTCTGAAGCTTTCTTT. Its translation is CASSSEDRDRGHSEAFF. This chain joins TRBV11-3 and TRBJ1-1, with TRBD1 matching 12 bases. Germline CDR1 reads SGHNT; CDR2 reads YENEEA. CDR3 size: 17 residues. Trimming removed 4 bases from V and 6 bases from J; junction bases left unmatched: 12.

The rearrangement uses TRBV6-1 and TRBJ2-1; either TRBD1 or TRBD2 may fit D (5 bases each). This CDR3 has 13 residues. Per the germline V gene, CDR1 is MNHNS and CDR2 is SASEGT. Trimming took off 7 bases at V and 7 bases at J, with 14 bases between the two ends. The CDR3 DNA reads TGTGCCAGCAACCCCCGGGGCGGAAATGAGCAGTTCTTC. It translates to CASNPRGGNEQFF.

The chain has TRBV19 and TRBJ2-7; TRBD2 matches 9 bases. Losses at the gene ends were 4 bases for V and 2 bases for J; bases not matched to a gene: 12. The germline V gene has CDR1 LNHDA and CDR2 SQIVND (reference sequence). This CDR3 region has 17 residues. CDR3 sequence reads: CASSRTIAGVGPYEQYF. DNA for the CDR3: TGTGCCAGTAGTAGGACGATAGCGGGAGTAGGGCCCTACGAGCAGTACTTC.

The chain couples TRBV2 to TRBJ1-5; D not certain. This CDR3 is built from 13 residues. Deletions cut 3 bases from V and 3 bases from J, with 6 bases between. Germline V gene sequence: CDR1 SNHLY, CDR2 FYNNEI. CDR3 DNA: TGTGCCAGCAGTGACTACCTCAATCAGCCCCAGCATTTT. It yields the protein CASSDYLNQPQHF. The whole variable domain, remainder taken from reference TRBV2 and TRBJ1-5, is EPEVTQTPSHQVTQMGQEVILRCVPISNHLYFYWYRQILGQKVEFLVSFYNNEISEKSEIFDDQFSVERPDGSNFTLKIRSTKLEDSAMYFCASSDYLNQPQHFGDGTRLSIL.

The chain combines TRBV4-2 with TRBJ2-1, with D perhaps matching TRBD2 (6 bases). V lost 0 bases, J lost 4 bases, and 19 bases lay in between. CDR1 and CDR2 from the germline V gene are LGHNA and YNFKEQ. The CDR3 covers 18 residues. Written as DNA, the CDR3 is TGTGCCAGCAGCCAAGATACAAGGGGCGGGGTTCTTTACAATGAGCAGTTCTTC. It is translated as CASSQDTRGGVLYNEQFF.

The CDR3 loop reads CASSLGGGPETQYF. The CDR3 nucleotides are TGTGCCAGCAGCTTAGGAGGGGGTCCTGAGACCCAGTACTTC. This rearrangement joins TRBV11-3 to TRBJ2-5, with D possibly TRBD1 on 6 matching bases. V was shortened by 1 base and J by 5 bases, with 11 bases between the two germline ends. Germline CDR1 and CDR2: SGHNT and YENEEA. The length of the CDR3 is 14 residues.

This clone was picked up a small number of times. J is TRBJ1-3 and V is TRBV6-5; unclear D gene. The CDR3 sequence is 14 residues long. Germline V gene sequence: CDR1 MNHEY, CDR2 SVGAGI. With 2 bases removed from V and 3 bases from J, the gap between germline ends came to 8 bases. The CDR3 DNA is TGTGCCAGCAGTTACAGGGCGGGTGGAAACACCATATATTTT. Protein: CASSYRAGGNTIYF.

V is TRBV7-2 and J is TRBJ2-7; TRBD2 aligns across 12 bases. Germline CDR1 is SGHTA and CDR2 is FQGNSA. V was pared by 5 bases and J by 8 bases, with 7 bases of the junction left unmatched. The CDR3 is 14 residues long. The CDR3 region is CASSPGTSGPQQYF. The CDR3 DNA reads as TGTGCCAGCAGCCCCGGGACTAGCGGGCCTCAGCAGTACTTC.

The rearrangement links TRBV6-6 to TRBJ1-4; no clear D gene. V was clipped by 2 bases and J by 8 bases, with 12 bases between them. The V gene's germline CDR1 is MNHNY and CDR2 SVGAGI (reference sequence). The CDR3 consists of 14 residues. The chain's CDR3 is CASSYRPIGEKLFF. DNA for the CDR3: TGTGCCAGCAGTTACCGGCCTATAGGCGAAAAACTGTTTTTT.